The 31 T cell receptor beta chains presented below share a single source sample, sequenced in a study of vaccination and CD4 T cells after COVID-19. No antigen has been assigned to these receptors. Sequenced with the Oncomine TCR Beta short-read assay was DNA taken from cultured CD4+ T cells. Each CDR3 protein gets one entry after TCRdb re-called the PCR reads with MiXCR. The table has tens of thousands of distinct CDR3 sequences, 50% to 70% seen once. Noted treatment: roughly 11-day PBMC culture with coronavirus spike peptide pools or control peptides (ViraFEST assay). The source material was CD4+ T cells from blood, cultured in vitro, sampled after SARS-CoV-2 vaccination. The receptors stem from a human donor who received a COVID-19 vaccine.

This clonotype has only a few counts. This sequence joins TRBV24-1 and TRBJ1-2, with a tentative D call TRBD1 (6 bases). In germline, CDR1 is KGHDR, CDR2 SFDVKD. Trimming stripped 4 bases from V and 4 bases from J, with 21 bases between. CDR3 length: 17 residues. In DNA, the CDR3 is TGTGCCACCAGTGAAGGCAATAGGAACAGGGCCACCTATGGCTACACCTTC. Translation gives CATSEGNRNRATYGYTF.

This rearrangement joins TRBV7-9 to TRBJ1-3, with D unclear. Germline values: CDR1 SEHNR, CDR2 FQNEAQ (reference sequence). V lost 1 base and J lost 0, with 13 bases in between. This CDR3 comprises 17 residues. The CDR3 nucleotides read TGTGCCAGCAGCTTAGGTTTTCCCAGCCACTCTGGAAACACCATATATTTT. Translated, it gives CASSLGFPSHSGNTIYF. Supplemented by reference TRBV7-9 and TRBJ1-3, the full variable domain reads DTGVSQNPRHKITKRGQNVTFRCDPISEHNRLYWYRQTLGQGPEFLTYFQNEAQLEKSRLLSDRFSAERPKGSFSTLEIQRTEQGDSAMYLCASSLGFPSHSGNTIYFGEGSWLTVV.

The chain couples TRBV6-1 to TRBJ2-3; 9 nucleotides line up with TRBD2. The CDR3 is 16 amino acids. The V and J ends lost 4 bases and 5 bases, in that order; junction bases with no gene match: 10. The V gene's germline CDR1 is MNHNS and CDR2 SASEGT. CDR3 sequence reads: CASSVTAGGHGDTQYF. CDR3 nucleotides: TGTGCCAGCAGTGTAACGGCGGGGGGGCATGGAGATACGCAGTATTTT.

The CDR3 region is CASSLAGPLNTEAFF. CDR3 coding DNA: TGTGCCAGCAGCTTGGCAGGCCCTTTGAACACTGAAGCTTTCTTT. The chain recombines TRBV5-8 with TRBJ1-1, with D unclear. CDR3 size: 15 residues. Trimming cost V 0 bases and J 0 bases, with 9 bases left between them. Germline CDR1 reads SGHTS; CDR2 reads YDEGEE.

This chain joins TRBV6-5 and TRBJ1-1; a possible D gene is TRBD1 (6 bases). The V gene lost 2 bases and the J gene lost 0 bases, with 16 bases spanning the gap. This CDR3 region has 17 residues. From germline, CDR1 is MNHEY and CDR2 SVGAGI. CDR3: CASSYLPYRALNTEAFF. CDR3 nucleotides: TGTGCCAGCAGTTACCTACCATACAGGGCATTGAACACTGAAGCTTTCTTT.

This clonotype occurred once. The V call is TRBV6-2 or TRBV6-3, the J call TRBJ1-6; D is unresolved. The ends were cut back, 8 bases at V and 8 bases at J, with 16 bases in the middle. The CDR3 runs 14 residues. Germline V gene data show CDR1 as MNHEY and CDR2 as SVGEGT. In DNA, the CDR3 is TGTGCCAGCGAGACCCATGGAGTGGATTCACCCCTCCACTTT. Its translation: CASETHGVDSPLHF.

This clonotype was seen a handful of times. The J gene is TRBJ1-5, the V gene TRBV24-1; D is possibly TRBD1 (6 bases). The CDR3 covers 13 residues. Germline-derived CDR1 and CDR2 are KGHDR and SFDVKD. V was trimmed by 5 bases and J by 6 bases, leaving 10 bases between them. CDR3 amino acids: CATSAQGGQPQHF. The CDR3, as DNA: TGTGCCACCAGTGCACAGGGCGGTCAGCCCCAGCATTTT.

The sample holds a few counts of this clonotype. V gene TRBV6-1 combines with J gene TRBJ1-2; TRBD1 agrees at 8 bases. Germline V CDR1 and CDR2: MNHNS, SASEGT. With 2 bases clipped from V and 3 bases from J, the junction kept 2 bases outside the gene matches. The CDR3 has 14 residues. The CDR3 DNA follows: TGTGCCAGCAGTGAACGGGACAGGTACTATGGCTACACCTTC. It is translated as CASSERDRYYGYTF.

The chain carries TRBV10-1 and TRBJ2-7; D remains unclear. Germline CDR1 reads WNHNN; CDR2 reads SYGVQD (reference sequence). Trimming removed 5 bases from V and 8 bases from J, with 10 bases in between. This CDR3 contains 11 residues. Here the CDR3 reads CASSSDVKQYF. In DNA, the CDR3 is TGCGCCAGCAGTAGCGACGTCAAGCAGTACTTC.

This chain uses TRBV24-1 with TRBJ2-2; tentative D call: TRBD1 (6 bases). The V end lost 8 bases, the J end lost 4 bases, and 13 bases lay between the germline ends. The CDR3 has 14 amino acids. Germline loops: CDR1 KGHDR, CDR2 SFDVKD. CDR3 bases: TGTGCCACCACCAGGGGCTCGGGCACCGGGGAGCTGTTTTTT. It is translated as CATTRGSGTGELFF.

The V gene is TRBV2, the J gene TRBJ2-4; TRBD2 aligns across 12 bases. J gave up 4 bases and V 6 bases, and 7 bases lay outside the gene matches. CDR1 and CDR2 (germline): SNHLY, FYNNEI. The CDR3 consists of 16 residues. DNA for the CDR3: TGTGCCAGCAGGGAGGGACTAGCGGGCCCAAAAAACATTCAGTACTTC. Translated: CASREGLAGPKNIQYF. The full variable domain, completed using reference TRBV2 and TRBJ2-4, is EPEVTQTPSHQVTQMGQEVILRCVPISNHLYFYWYRQILGQKVEFLVSFYNNEISEKSEIFDDQFSVERPDGSNFTLKIRSTKLEDSAMYFCASREGLAGPKNIQYFGAGTRLSVL.

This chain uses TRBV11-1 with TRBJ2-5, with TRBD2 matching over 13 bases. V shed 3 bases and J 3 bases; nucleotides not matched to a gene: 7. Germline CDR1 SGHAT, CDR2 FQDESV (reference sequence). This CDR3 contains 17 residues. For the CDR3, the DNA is TGTGCCAGCAGCTTGTGGGGACTAGCGGGGAGAGAAGAGACCCAGTACTTC. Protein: CASSLWGLAGREETQYF.

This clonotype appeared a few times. The CDR3, as DNA: TGTGCCAGCAGTAGAATTAATGAAAAACTGTTTTTT. Protein product: CASSRINEKLFF. The J gene is TRBJ1-4, the V gene TRBV6-1; D is uncertain. V gave up 5 bases and J gave up 4 bases, with 5 bases separating them. There are 12 residues in the CDR3. Germline assignment: CDR1 MNHNS and CDR2 SASEGT.

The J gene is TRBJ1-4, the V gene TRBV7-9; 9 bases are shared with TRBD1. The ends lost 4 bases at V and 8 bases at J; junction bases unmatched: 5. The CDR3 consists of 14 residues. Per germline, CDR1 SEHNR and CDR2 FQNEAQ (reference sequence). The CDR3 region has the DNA TGTGCCAGCAGCTCCGGACAGGGGCAGGAAAAACTGTTTTTT. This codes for CASSSGQGQEKLFF.

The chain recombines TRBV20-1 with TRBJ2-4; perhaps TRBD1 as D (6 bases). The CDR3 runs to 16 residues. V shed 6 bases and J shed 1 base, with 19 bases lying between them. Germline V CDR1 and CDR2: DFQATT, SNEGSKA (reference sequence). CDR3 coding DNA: TGCAGTGCACGTGGGACATTGCAACGGGCCAAAAACATTCAGTACTTC. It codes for CSARGTLQRAKNIQYF.

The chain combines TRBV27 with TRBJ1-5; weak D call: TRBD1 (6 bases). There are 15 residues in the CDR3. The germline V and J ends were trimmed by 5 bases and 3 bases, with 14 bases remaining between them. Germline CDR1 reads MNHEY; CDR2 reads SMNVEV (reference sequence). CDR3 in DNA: TGTGCCAGCAGTACCACAGGGACCCCCAATCAGCCCCAGCATTTT. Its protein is CASSTTGTPNQPQHF.

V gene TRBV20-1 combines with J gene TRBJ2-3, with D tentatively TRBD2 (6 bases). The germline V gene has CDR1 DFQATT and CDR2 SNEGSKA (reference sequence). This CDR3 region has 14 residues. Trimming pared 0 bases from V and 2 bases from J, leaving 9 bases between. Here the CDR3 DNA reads TGCAGTGCTAGAGATTGGACTATCACAGATACGCAGTATTTT. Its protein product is CSARDWTITDTQYF.

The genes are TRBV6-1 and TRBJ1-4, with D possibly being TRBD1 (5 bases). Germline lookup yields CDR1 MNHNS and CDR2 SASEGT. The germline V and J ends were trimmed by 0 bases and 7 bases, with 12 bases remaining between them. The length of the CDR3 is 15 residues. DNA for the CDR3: TGTGCCAGCAGTGAAGCAGTAGGCGGGGGTGAAAAACTGTTTTTT. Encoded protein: CASSEAVGGGEKLFF.

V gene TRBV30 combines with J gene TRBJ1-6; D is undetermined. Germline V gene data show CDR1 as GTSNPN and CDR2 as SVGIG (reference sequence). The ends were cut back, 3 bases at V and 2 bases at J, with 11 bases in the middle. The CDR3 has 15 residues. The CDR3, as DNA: TGTGCCTGGAGCGAGGGAGGCGCCTATAATTCACCCCTCCACTTT. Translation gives CAWSEGGAYNSPLHF. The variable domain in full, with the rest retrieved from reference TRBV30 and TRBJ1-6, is SQTIHQWPATLVQPVGSPLSLECTVEGTSNPNLYWYRQAAGRGLQLLFYSVGIGQISSEVPQNLSASRPQDRQFILSSKKLLLSDSGFYLCAWSEGGAYNSPLHFGNGTRLTVT.

CDR3 residues: CASSLIRGNTEAFF. Here the CDR3 DNA reads TGTGCCAGCAGTTTAATACGGGGGAACACTGAAGCTTTCTTT. The genes are TRBV28 and TRBJ1-1, with D hard to call. CDR1 is MDHEN and CDR2 is SYDVKM in the germline V gene. The V end was cut by 2 bases, the J end by 1 base, with 8 bases between. This CDR3 has 14 amino acids.

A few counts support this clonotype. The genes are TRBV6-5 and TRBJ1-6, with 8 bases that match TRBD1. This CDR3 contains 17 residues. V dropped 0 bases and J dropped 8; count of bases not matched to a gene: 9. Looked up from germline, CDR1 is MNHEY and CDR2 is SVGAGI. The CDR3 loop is CASSYSGGQGAYSPLHF. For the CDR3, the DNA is TGTGCCAGCAGTTACTCAGGAGGACAGGGCGCATATTCACCCCTCCACTTT.

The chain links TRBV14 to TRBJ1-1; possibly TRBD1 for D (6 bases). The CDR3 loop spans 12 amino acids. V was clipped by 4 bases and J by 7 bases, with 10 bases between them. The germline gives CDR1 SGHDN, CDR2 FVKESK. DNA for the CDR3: TGTGCCAGCAGCCCCCAGGGGTTTGAAGCTTTCTTT. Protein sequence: CASSPQGFEAFF.

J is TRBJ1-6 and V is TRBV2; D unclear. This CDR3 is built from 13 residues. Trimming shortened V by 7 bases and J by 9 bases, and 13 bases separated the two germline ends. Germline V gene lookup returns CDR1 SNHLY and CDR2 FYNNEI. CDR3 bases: TGTGCCAGCATCGGCACAGAGTTTTCACCCCTCCACTTT. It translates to CASIGTEFSPLHF.

CDR3 nucleotides: TGTGCCAGCATTTTCGGCAAAATGAACACTGAAGCTTTCTTT. It yields the protein CASIFGKMNTEAFF. The chain recombines TRBV6-1 with TRBJ1-1; D remains ambiguous. The V end was cut by 7 bases, the J end by 0 bases, with 12 bases between. The CDR3 extends over 14 amino acids. CDR1 MNHNS and CDR2 SASEGT come from the germline V gene.

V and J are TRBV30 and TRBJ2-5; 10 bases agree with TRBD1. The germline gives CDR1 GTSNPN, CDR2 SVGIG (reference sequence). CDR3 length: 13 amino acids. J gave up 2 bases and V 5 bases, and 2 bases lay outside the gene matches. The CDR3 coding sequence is TGTGCCTGGGACAGGGGGCAACAAGAGACCCAGTACTTC. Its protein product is CAWDRGQQETQYF.

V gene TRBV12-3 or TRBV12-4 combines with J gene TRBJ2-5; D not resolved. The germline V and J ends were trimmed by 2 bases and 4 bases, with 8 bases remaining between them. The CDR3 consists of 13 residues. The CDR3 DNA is TGTGCCAGCAGTTTATCAGTATCAGAGACCCAGTACTTC. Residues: CASSLSVSETQYF.

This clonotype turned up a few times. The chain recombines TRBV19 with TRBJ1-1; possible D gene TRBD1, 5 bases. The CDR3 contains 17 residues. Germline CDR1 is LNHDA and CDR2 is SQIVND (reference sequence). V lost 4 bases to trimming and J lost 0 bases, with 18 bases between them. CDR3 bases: TGTGCCAGTAGTACCGGTCGTCCAGGGATCATGAACACTGAAGCTTTCTTT. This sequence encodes CASSTGRPGIMNTEAFF.

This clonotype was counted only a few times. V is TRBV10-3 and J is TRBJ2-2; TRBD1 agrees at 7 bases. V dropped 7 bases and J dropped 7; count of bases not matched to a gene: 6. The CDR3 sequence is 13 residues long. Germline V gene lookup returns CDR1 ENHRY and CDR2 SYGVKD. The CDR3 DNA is TGTGCCATCAATGACAGGGACGGCGGGGAGCTGTTTTTT. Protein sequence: CAINDRDGGELFF.

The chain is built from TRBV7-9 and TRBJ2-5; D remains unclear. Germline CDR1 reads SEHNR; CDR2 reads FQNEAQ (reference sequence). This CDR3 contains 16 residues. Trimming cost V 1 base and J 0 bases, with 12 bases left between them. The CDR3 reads CASSLGADNYQETQYF. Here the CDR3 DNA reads TGTGCCAGCAGCTTAGGGGCAGACAATTACCAAGAGACCCAGTACTTC.

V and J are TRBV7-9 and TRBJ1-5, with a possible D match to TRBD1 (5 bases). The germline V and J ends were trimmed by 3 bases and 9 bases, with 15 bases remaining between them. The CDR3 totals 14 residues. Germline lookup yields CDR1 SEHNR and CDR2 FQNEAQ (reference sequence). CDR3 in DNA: TGTGCCAGCAGCTTGTCAGACGGGGCCTCGCCCCAGCATTTT. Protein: CASSLSDGASPQHF.

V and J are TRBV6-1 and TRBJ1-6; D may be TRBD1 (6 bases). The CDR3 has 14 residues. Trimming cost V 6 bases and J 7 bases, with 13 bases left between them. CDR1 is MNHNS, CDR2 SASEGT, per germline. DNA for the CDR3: TGTGCCAGCAGCCGAAGACAGGCCAATTCACCCCTCCACTTT. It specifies CASSRRQANSPLHF.